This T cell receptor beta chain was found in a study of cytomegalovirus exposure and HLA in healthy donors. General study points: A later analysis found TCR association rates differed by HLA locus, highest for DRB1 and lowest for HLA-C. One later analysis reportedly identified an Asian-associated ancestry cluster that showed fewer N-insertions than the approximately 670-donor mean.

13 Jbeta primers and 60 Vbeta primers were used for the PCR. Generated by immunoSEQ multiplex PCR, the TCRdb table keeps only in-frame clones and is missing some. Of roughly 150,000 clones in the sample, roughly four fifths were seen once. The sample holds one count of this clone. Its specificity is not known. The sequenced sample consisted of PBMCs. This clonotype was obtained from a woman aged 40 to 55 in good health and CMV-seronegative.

The CDR3 coding sequence is TGTGCCAGCAGCTCCGGGACAGGGTTATCGCATTTT. This gives the protein CASSSGTGLSHF. This chain joins TRBV7-8 and TRBJ1-5; 9 bases align to TRBD1. The CDR3 has 12 residues. The germline gives CDR1 SGHVS, CDR2 FQNEAQ. With V trimmed by 4 bases and J by 15 bases, 7 bases remained unmatched. Looking up the rest from reference TRBV7-8 and TRBJ1-5 gives the full variable domain: GAGVSQSPRYKVAKRGQDVALRCDPISGHVSLFWYQQALGQGPEFLTYFQNEAQLDKSGLPSDRFFAERPEGSVSTLKIQRTQQEDSAVYLCASSSGTGLSHFGDGTRLSIL.